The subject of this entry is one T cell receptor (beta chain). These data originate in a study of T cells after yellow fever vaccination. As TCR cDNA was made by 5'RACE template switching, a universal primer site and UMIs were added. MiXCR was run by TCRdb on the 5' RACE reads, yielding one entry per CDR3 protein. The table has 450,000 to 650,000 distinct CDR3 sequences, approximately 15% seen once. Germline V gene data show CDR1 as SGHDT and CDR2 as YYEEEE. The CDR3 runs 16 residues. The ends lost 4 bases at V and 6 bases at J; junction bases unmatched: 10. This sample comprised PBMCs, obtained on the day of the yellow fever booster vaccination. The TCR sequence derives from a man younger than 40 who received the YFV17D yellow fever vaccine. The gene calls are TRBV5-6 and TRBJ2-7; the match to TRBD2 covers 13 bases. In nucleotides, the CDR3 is TGTGCCAGCAGCCGGCGGACTAGCGGGAGACAACCCGAGCAGTACTTC. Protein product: CASSRRTSGRQPEQYF.